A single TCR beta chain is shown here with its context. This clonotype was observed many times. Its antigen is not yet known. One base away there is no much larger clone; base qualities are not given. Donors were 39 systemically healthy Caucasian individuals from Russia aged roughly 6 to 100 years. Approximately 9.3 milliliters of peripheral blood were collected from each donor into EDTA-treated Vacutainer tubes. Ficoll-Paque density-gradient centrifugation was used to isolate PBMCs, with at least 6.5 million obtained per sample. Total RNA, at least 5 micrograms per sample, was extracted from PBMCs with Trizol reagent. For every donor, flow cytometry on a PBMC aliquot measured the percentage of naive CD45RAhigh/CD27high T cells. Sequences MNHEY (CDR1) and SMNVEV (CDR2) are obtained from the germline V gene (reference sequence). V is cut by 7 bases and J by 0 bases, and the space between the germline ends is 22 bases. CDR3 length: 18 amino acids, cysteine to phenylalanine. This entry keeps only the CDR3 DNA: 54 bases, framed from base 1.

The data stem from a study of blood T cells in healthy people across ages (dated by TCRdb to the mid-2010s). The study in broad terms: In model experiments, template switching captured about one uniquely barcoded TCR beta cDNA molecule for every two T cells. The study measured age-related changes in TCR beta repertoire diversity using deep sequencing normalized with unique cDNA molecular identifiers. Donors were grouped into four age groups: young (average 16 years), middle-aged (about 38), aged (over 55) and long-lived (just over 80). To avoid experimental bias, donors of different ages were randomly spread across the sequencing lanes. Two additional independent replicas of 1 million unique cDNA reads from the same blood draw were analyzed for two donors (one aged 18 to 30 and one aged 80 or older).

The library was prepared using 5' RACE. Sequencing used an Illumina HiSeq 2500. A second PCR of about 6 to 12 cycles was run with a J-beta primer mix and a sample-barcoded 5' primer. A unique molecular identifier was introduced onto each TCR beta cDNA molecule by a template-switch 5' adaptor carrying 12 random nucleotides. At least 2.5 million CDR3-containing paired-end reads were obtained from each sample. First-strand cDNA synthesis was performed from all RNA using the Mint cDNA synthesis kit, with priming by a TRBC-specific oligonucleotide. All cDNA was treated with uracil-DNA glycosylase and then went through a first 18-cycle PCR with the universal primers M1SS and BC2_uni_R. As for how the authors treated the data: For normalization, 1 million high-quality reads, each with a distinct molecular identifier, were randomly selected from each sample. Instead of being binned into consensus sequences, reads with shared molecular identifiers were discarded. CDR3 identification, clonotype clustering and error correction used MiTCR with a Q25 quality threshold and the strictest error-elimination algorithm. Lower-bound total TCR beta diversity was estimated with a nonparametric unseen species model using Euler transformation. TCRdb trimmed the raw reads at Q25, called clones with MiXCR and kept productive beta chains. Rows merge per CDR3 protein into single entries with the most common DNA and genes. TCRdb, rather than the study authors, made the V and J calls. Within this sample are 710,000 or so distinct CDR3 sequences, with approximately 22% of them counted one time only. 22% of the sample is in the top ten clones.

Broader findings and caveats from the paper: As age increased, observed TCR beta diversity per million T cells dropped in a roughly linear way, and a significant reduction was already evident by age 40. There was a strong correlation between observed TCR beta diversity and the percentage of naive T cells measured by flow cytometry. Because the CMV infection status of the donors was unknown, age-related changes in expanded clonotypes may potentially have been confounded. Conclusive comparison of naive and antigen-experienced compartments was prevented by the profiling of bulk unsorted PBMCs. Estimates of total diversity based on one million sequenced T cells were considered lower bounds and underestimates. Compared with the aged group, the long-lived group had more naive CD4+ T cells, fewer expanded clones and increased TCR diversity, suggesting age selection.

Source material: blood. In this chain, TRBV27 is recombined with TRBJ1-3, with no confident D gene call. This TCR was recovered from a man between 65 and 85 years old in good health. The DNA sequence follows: TGTGCCAGCATCCCGAAGGGTTGGCAGGTAGTCTCTGGAAACACCATATATTTT. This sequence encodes CASIPKGWQVVSGNTIYF.